The sequence of this T cell receptor beta chain was determined in a study of blood T cell repertoires in COVID-19. Study-wide background: Nucleic acid was either cDNA or gDNA, and it came from T cells, B-cell-depleted T cells, or PBMCs.

The V segment lost 4 bases and the J segment 4 bases; nucleotides outside the gene matches: 8. CDR1 is SGHDT, CDR2 YYEEEE, per germline. This CDR3 spans 16 amino acids. The assay was immunoSEQ multiplex PCR, and TCRdb's table has in-frame clones only and misses some. This table has hundreds of thousands of clones, more than 75% appearing once. The sequence derives from a man aged 18 to 30 who had recovered from COVID-19. The sequenced sample consisted of PBMCs or T cells enriched from blood (not recorded which). V gene TRBV5-6 combines with J gene TRBJ1-4, with 9 positions matching TRBD1. The CDR3 is CASSLVPGQGNEKLFF. CDR3 sequence (DNA): TGTGCCAGCAGCCTCGTCCCGGGACAGGGTAATGAAAAACTGTTTTTT.